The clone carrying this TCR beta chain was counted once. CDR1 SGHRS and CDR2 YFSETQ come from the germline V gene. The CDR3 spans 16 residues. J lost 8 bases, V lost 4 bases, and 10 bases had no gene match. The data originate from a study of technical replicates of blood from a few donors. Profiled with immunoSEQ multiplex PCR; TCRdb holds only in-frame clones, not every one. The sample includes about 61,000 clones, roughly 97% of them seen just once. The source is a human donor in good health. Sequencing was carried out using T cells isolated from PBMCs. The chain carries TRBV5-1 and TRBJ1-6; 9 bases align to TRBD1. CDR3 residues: CASSPPGGQGHSPLHF. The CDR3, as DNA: TGCGCCAGCAGCCCGCCAGGGGGACAGGGACATTCACCCCTCCACTTT.